What follows is one T cell receptor (beta chain) and its context. This entry is derived from a study of blood T cell repertoires in COVID-19. Looking at the study overall: Samples came from the United States, Italy and Spain, spanning acute and convalescent COVID-19. In each case, the material was cDNA or gDNA derived from T cells, B-cell-depleted T cells, or PBMCs.

The protocol was immunoSEQ multiplex PCR, while the TCRdb copy is restricted to in-frame clones and leaves out a portion. The sample records about 360,000 clones, roughly 80% being singletons. V was clipped by 7 bases and J by 0 bases, with 12 bases between them. This CDR3 is 14 amino acids long. V usage is TRBV23-1 and J usage is TRBJ2-5; the D gene is possibly TRBD2 (5 bases). TRBV23-1 is given ORF status, its function remaining uncertain. The source material was peripheral blood. The TCR sequence derives from a human donor with acute or convalescent COVID-19. The donor label of this sample is uncertain. The CDR3 DNA sequence: TGCGCCAGCATTTGGGCGGGCAACCAAGAGACCCAGTACTTC. Protein product: CASIWAGNQETQYF.